This T cell receptor beta chain was identified during a study of OX40 agonist ivuxolimab in advanced cancers. Study background: Dose-escalation subjects each had hepatocellular carcinoma, melanoma, renal cell or head and neck cancer.

Excluded were patients having autoimmune disease history or systemic immunosuppression. The germline V gene has CDR1 SGHRS and CDR2 YFSETQ. The CDR3 is 14 amino acids. V lost 7 bases and J lost 1, with 15 bases in between. Generated by immunoSEQ multiplex PCR, the TCRdb table keeps only in-frame clones and is missing some. This sample has some 110,000 clones; approximately 90% occur once, and the top ten carry roughly 0.8%. Here the sequenced sample was CD4+ or CD8+ T cells sorted from blood, taken in a trial of the OX40 agonist ivuxolimab. The rearrangement uses TRBV5-1 and TRBJ2-7, with a weak D call TRBD2 (6 bases). The receptor was derived from an adult with an advanced solid tumor such as melanoma, head and neck, liver or kidney cancer. The CDR3 nucleotides read TGCGCCAGCTCCCTCTTAGCGGCTTCCTACGAGCAGTACTTC. Its translation: CASSLLAASYEQYF.